A single sample is the source of the 17 T cell receptor beta chains below, sequenced in a study of OX40 agonist ivuxolimab in advanced cancers. Sequencing used immunoSEQ multiplex PCR; TCRdb keeps in-frame clones, though not all of them. Among 95,000 to 100,000 clones listed, less than 95% were seen once. Sample: CD4+ or CD8+ T cells sorted from blood, taken in a trial of the OX40 agonist ivuxolimab. The receptors derive from an adult with an advanced solid tumor such as melanoma, head and neck, liver or kidney cancer.

V is TRBV28 and J is TRBJ2-7; D perhaps matches TRBD1 (6 bases). The CDR3 runs 13 residues. Germline V gives CDR1 MDHEN, CDR2 SYDVKM. Trimming removed 6 bases at V and 5 bases at J, with 14 bases between. The CDR3 region is CASRPQGSHEQYF. The CDR3 bases are TGTGCCAGCAGGCCCCAGGGGTCCCACGAGCAGTACTTC.

The table lists this clone with a few counts. CDR3: CASSLGAGLGYTF. The CDR3, as DNA: TGCGCCAGCAGCCTCGGGGCGGGTCTGGGCTACACCTTC. This chain links TRBV5-1 with TRBJ1-2; D is perhaps TRBD1 (5 bases). The germline gives CDR1 SGHRS, CDR2 YFSETQ. Deletions cut 4 bases from V and 8 bases from J, with 15 bases between. The length of the CDR3 is 13 residues.

V is TRBV5-1 and J is TRBJ1-1; no clear D gene. Germline V gene lookup returns CDR1 SGHRS and CDR2 YFSETQ. V lost 2 bases, J lost 1 base, and 9 bases lay in between. The CDR3 runs 14 residues. CDR3 nucleotides: TGCGCCAGCAGCTTCTCTTCAGGGAACACTGAAGCTTTCTTT. Amino acids: CASSFSSGNTEAFF.

The genes are TRBV7-3 and TRBJ2-1; D not certain. Germline CDR1 is SGHTA and CDR2 is FQGTGA. The CDR3 is 13 residues long. V lost 3 bases and J 4 bases, leaving 7 bases between the germline ends. The CDR3 DNA sequence: TGTGCCAGCAGCTTCAGCGAATACAATGAGCAGTTCTTC. Residues: CASSFSEYNEQFF.

This chain uses TRBV29-1 with TRBJ2-1, with TRBD1 matching 11 bases. The length of the CDR3 is 13 residues. The J segment lost 12 bases and the V segment lost 3 bases, leaving 7 bases of the junction unmatched. Per germline, CDR1 SQVTM and CDR2 ANQGSEA. The CDR3 loop reads CSVDSGTGGRQFF. Here the CDR3 DNA reads TGCAGCGTTGACTCCGGGACAGGGGGTCGGCAGTTCTTC.

The chain recombines TRBV19 with TRBJ2-1; D is undetermined. V was clipped by 5 bases and J by 5 bases, with 16 bases between them. The CDR3 is made up of 15 amino acids. Germline lookup yields CDR1 LNHDA and CDR2 SQIVND (reference sequence). For the CDR3, the DNA is TGTGCCAGTAGTCGAACACACCCCGCTAACAATGAGCAGTTCTTC. Protein product: CASSRTHPANNEQFF.

This chain links TRBV9 with TRBJ2-3; no clear D gene. The V end lost 2 bases, the J end lost 1 base, and 8 bases lay between the germline ends. This CDR3 is 14 amino acids long. Per germline, CDR1 SGDLS and CDR2 YYNGEE. CDR3 nucleotide sequence: TGTGCCAGCAGCGTCGCCGGGCGCACAGATACGCAGTATTTT. Protein product: CASSVAGRTDTQYF.

This clone was seen only a few times. V usage is TRBV7-6 and J usage is TRBJ1-1; tentatively, D is TRBD1 (5 bases). Germline lookup yields CDR1 SGHVS and CDR2 FNYEAQ. V lost 3 bases to trimming and J lost 7 bases, with 12 bases between them. The CDR3 has 13 amino acids. This CDR3 is CASSFPTGVEAFF. The DNA of the CDR3 is TGTGCCAGCAGCTTCCCAACGGGGGTTGAAGCTTTCTTT. The full variable domain, rest sourced from reference TRBV7-6 and TRBJ1-1, is GAGVSQSPRYKVTKRGQDVALRCDPISGHVSLYWYRQALGQGPEFLTYFNYEAQQDKSGLPNDRFSAERPEGSISTLTIQRTEQRDSAMYRCASSFPTGVEAFFGQGTRLTVV.

The chain carries TRBV5-1 and TRBJ2-5; the match to TRBD2 covers 9 bases. The CDR3 runs 18 residues. Germline-derived CDR1 and CDR2 are SGHRS and YFSETQ. Germline trimming cut 0 bases from V and 1 base from J; bases unmatched to any gene: 10. The CDR3 is CASSLEDSGSALQETQYF. CDR3 bases: TGCGCCAGCAGCTTGGAAGATAGCGGGAGCGCCCTCCAAGAGACCCAGTACTTC. Full variable domain (rest looked up from reference TRBV5-1 and TRBJ2-5): KAGVTQTPRYLIKTRGQQVTLSCSPISGHRSVSWYQQTPGQGLQFLFEYFSETQRNKGNFPGRFSGRQFSNSRSEMNVSTLELGDSALYLCASSLEDSGSALQETQYFGPGTRLLVL.

The chain combines TRBV7-9 with TRBJ2-1; 11 nucleotides align to TRBD2. Germline V CDR1 and CDR2: SEHNR, FQNEAQ (reference sequence). The CDR3 spans 15 residues. V shed 5 bases, J shed 5 bases, and the junction held 5 bases outside the gene matches. The CDR3 DNA is TGTGCCAGCAGCCCGACTAGCGGGAATAACAATGAGCAGTTCTTC. Amino acids: CASSPTSGNNNEQFF. Using reference TRBV7-9 and TRBJ2-1 for the parts outside the CDR3, the full variable domain is DTGVSQNPRHKITKRGQNVTFRCDPISEHNRLYWYRQTLGQGPEFLTYFQNEAQLEKSRLLSDRFSAERPKGSFSTLEIQRTEQGDSAMYLCASSPTSGNNNEQFFGPGTRLTVL.

The chain has TRBV5-4 and TRBJ2-7; 7 bases are shared with TRBD2. The CDR3 runs to 14 residues. V shed 2 bases and J 1 base; nucleotides not matched to a gene: 3. Germline V lookup: CDR1 SGHNT, CDR2 YYREEE (reference sequence). The CDR3 here is CASSLDGRSYEQYF. The DNA of the CDR3 is TGTGCCAGCAGCTTAGACGGGAGGTCCTACGAGCAGTACTTC.

The chain employs TRBV18 and TRBJ1-2, with 7 nucleotides matching TRBD1. This CDR3 spans 14 amino acids. Germline trimming cut 2 bases from V and 2 bases from J; bases unmatched to any gene: 2. CDR1 and CDR2 from the germline V gene are KGHSH and LQKENI. The CDR3 coding sequence is TGTGCCAGCTCACCAGAGGGACAGAACTATGGCTACACCTTC. Translated: CASSPEGQNYGYTF.

CDR3 sequence (DNA): TGCGCCAGCAGCTTGGACGGGGCGGATCAGCCCCAGCATTTT. Amino acid sequence: CASSLDGADQPQHF. The rearrangement uses TRBV5-1 and TRBJ1-5; TRBD1 is a possible D gene (5 bases). CDR1 SGHRS and CDR2 YFSETQ come from the germline V gene. The CDR3 runs 14 residues. Trimming pared 0 bases from V and 5 bases from J, leaving 9 bases between.

The chain combines TRBV10-3 with TRBJ1-5; 9 nucleotides agree with TRBD1. The CDR3 totals 15 residues. The J segment lost 3 bases and the V segment lost 5 bases, leaving 5 bases of the junction unmatched. CDR1 and CDR2 (germline): ENHRY, SYGVKD. This chain's CDR3 is CAISPGQGFNQPQHF. Written as DNA, the CDR3 is TGTGCCATCAGTCCGGGACAGGGATTCAATCAGCCCCAGCATTTT.

J is TRBJ2-1 and V is TRBV30, with TRBD2 matching 7 bases. Trimming removed 3 bases from V and 7 bases from J; junction bases left unmatched: 24. The CDR3 has 19 residues. Germline CDR1 and CDR2: GTSNPN and SVGIG (reference sequence). CDR3 nucleotide sequence: TGTGCCTGGAGCCGCCCAGGGTCCAGTTGGATAGCGGGCCGGAATGAGCAGTTCTTC. Translated, it gives CAWSRPGSSWIAGRNEQFF.

The CDR3 here is CATSRDGQSDTQYF. The CDR3 DNA reads TGTGCCACCAGCAGAGATGGGCAATCAGATACGCAGTATTTT. The chain couples TRBV15 to TRBJ2-3; D ambiguous. The CDR3 has 14 amino acids. V lost 0 bases and J lost 4, with 8 bases in between. The V gene's germline CDR1 is LNHNV and CDR2 YYDKDF (reference sequence).

This clone was found a few times. V gene TRBV30 combines with J gene TRBJ2-7, with D uncertain. This CDR3 is built from 13 residues. V was pared by 2 bases and J by 3 bases, with 11 bases between. Germline assignment: CDR1 GTSNPN and CDR2 SVGIG (reference sequence). The CDR3 sequence: CAWSLSLYYEQYF. The CDR3 DNA sequence: TGTGCCTGGAGTCTTTCCTTGTACTACGAGCAGTACTTC.